These 21 T cell receptor beta chains were all obtained from the same sample, sequenced in a study of CD8 T cells in ankylosing spondylitis. A single record per CDR3 protein comes from TCRdb applying MiXCR to the 5' RACE reads. The sample holds roughly 240,000 distinct CDR3 sequences, over 7% seen once. The specimen was blood, either unsorted or a sorted T cell fraction (not recorded which). The receptors stem from a female donor with ankylosing spondylitis or in good health (not recorded which).

This clonotype was recorded at least ten times. The chain has TRBV6-2 or TRBV6-3 and TRBJ1-1, with D hard to call. The CDR3 extends over 14 amino acids. Germline V gene data show CDR1 as MNHEY and CDR2 as SVGEGT. Between the trimmed V and J ends, which lost 0 bases and 1 base, there was a span of 6 bases. In DNA, the CDR3 is TGTGCCAGCAGTTACTCGCGTCCGAACACTGAAGCTTTCTTT. It encodes CASSYSRPNTEAFF.

This clonotype was found many times. The V call is TRBV29-1, the J call TRBJ2-5, with a tentative D call TRBD2 (5 bases). Germline CDR1 SQVTM, CDR2 ANQGSEA. The CDR3 has 13 residues. V gave up 3 bases and J gave up 3 bases, with 11 bases separating them. This CDR3 reads CSVEVLAEETQYF. The CDR3 nucleotides are TGCAGCGTTGAGGTCCTAGCAGAAGAGACCCAGTACTTC.

This clonotype was seen ten or more times. The CDR3 loop reads CASSQTGTSIEQYF. Here the CDR3 DNA reads TGTGCCAGCAGCCAAACCGGGACGTCAATCGAGCAGTACTTC. V and J are TRBV12-3 or TRBV12-4 and TRBJ2-7; TRBD1 or TRBD2 may be the D gene (5 bases each). CDR3 length: 14 residues. Between the trimmed V and J ends, which lost 6 bases and 6 bases, there was a span of 18 bases.

This clonotype was picked up many times. The V gene is TRBV10-3, the J gene TRBJ2-7; 9 bases are shared with TRBD1. This CDR3 is built from 15 residues. From germline, CDR1 is ENHRY and CDR2 SYGVKD. J gave up 3 bases and V 9 bases, and 12 bases lay outside the gene matches. The CDR3 DNA follows: TGTGCCATAAGTTCAACCGGGACAGGGCACTACGAGCAGTACTTC. It is translated as CAISSTGTGHYEQYF.

This clonotype was picked up many times. This chain joins TRBV3-1 and TRBJ2-1, with D unclear. Trimming pared 0 bases from V and 5 bases from J, leaving 8 bases between. Germline assignment: CDR1 LGHDT and CDR2 YNNKEL (reference sequence). The length of the CDR3 is 14 residues. Here the CDR3 reads CASSQDSTDNEQFF. The CDR3 DNA reads TGTGCCAGCAGCCAAGATAGTACGGACAATGAGCAGTTCTTC.

This clonotype has at least ten counts. This chain joins TRBV20-1 and TRBJ2-7; D gene unclear. CDR1 DFQATT and CDR2 SNEGSKA come from the germline V gene (reference sequence). The CDR3 consists of 15 residues. Trimming shortened V by 4 bases and J by 5 bases, and 21 bases separated the two germline ends. The CDR3 loop reads CSATMPGPGRNEQYF. CDR3 DNA sequence: TGCAGTGCTACCATGCCGGGTCCTGGTAGGAACGAGCAGTACTTC.

The sample holds many counts of this clonotype. A junction boundary mismatches the germline segment, possibly from a read error. The genes are TRBV5-1 and TRBJ2-1; 9 nucleotides line up with TRBD2. Germline V gene sequence: CDR1 SGHRS, CDR2 YFSETQ. The CDR3 extends over 15 amino acids. CDR3: CASSLELAGYNEQFF. In DNA form, the CDR3 reads TGTGCCAGCAGCCTTGAACTAGCGGGTTACAATGAGCAGTTCTTC.

This clonotype was found many times. The chain couples TRBV12-3 or TRBV12-4 to TRBJ1-5; D gene ambiguous. Trimming took off 6 bases at V and 4 bases at J, with 16 bases between the two ends. CDR3 length equals 15 residues. CDR3 bases: TGTGCCAGCAGGCCAGGTCTTGCTGGGAATCAGCCCCAGCATTTT. This sequence encodes CASRPGLAGNQPQHF.

This clonotype came up many times. The chain uses TRBV10-2 and TRBJ2-5, with D unresolved. The V end was cut by 2 bases, the J end by 5 bases, with 6 bases between. In germline, CDR1 is WSHSY, CDR2 SAAADI. CDR3 length: 12 amino acids. The CDR3 DNA is TGCGCCAGCAGTGAGGAGGTTGAGACCCAGTACTTC. As protein: CASSEEVETQYF.

Many counts were recorded for this clonotype. The rearrangement uses TRBV7-9 and TRBJ2-1, with 8 bases identical to TRBD1. The V gene's germline CDR1 is SEHNR and CDR2 FQNEAQ (reference sequence). The J segment lost 1 base and the V segment lost 5 bases, leaving 7 bases of the junction unmatched. This CDR3 comprises 16 residues. CDR3 amino acids: CASSPGTGRSYNEQFF. For the CDR3, the DNA is TGTGCCAGCAGCCCTGGGACAGGACGATCCTACAATGAGCAGTTCTTC.

This clonotype was counted only a few times. This rearrangement joins TRBV7-9 to TRBJ1-1; 7 bases line up with TRBD1. The germline V gene has CDR1 SEHNR and CDR2 FQNEAQ (reference sequence). The length of the CDR3 is 16 residues. V was pared by 5 bases and J by 3 bases, with 12 bases of the junction left unmatched. DNA for the CDR3: TGTGCCAGCAGCGGGGACAGAGGGGGGGGACACACTGAAGCTTTCTTT. Translation gives CASSGDRGGGHTEAFF.

V is TRBV10-3 and J is TRBJ2-7; D call uncertain. The V end was cut by 5 bases, the J end by 5 bases, with 19 bases between. This CDR3 contains 15 residues. CDR1 is ENHRY and CDR2 is SYGVKD in the germline V gene. In nucleotides, the CDR3 is TGTGCCATCAGTCCTGGGCTCCTCTCGGGCCACGAGCAGTACTTC. Protein product: CAISPGLLSGHEQYF.

This clonotype was seen at least ten times. V usage is TRBV24-1 and J usage is TRBJ2-2; 9 nucleotides line up with TRBD1. The length of the CDR3 is 15 residues. Germline assignment: CDR1 KGHDR and CDR2 SFDVKD. Trimming cost V 6 bases and J 7 bases; bases outside gene matches: 8. Here the CDR3 DNA reads TGTGCCACCAGTCCTGGGACAGGGAGGCACGGGGAGCTGTTTTTT. As protein: CATSPGTGRHGELFF.

The rearrangement uses TRBV20-1 and TRBJ1-2; TRBD1 is a possible D gene (6 bases). CDR3 size: 13 residues. V was shortened by 1 base and J by 7 bases, with 13 bases between the two germline ends. Germline V gives CDR1 DFQATT, CDR2 SNEGSKA (reference sequence). The CDR3 loop is CSARVGGPGGYTF. The DNA of the CDR3 is TGCAGTGCTAGAGTAGGGGGACCGGGTGGCTACACCTTC.

This clonotype was detected many times. The rearrangement links TRBV20-1 to TRBJ1-4; D is uncertain. This CDR3 has 13 amino acids. The V gene's germline CDR1 is DFQATT and CDR2 SNEGSKA (reference sequence). V lost 5 bases and J lost 6, with 13 bases in between. Here the CDR3 reads CSARIQRHEKLFF. The CDR3 bases are TGCAGTGCTCGTATCCAGAGACATGAAAAACTGTTTTTT.

This clonotype occurred a few times. This chain links TRBV27 with TRBJ2-5, with a possible D match to TRBD1 (5 bases). The CDR3 is made up of 14 amino acids. Per the germline V gene, CDR1 is MNHEY and CDR2 is SMNVEV (reference sequence). The germline V and J ends were trimmed by 3 bases and 2 bases, with 10 bases remaining between them. The CDR3: CASSFQGAQETQYF. CDR3 bases: TGTGCCAGCAGTTTTCAAGGGGCACAAGAGACCCAGTACTTC.

This clonotype was seen at least ten times. V is TRBV29-1 and J is TRBJ1-2, with D perhaps TRBD1 (5 bases). The CDR3 runs to 13 residues. Germline CDR1 and CDR2: SQVTM and ANQGSEA. Trimming cost V 0 bases and J 4 bases, with 9 bases left between them. The CDR3 DNA is TGCAGCGTTGAAGATGGGGGGAGCTATGGCTACACCTTC. Amino acid sequence: CSVEDGGSYGYTF. Full variable domain (remainder filled in from reference TRBV29-1 and TRBJ1-2): SAVISQKPSRDICQRGTSLTIQCQVDSQVTMMFWYRQQPGQSLTLIATANQGSEATYESGFVIDKFPISRPNLTFSTLTVSNMSPEDSSIYLCSVEDGGSYGYTFGSGTRLTVV.

This clonotype was counted at least ten times. Its ends do not fully match the called genes, so a read error is possible. The chain has TRBV7-7 and TRBJ2-5, with 7 bases lining up with TRBD1. Germline CDR1 is SSHAT and CDR2 is FNYEAQ (reference sequence). The CDR3 spans 15 residues. The CDR3 DNA follows: TGTGCTAGCAGCCCGACGATGGGACAGCAAGAGACCCAGTACTTC. This translates into CASSPTMGQQETQYF.

This clonotype was picked up many times. The J gene is TRBJ2-5, the V gene TRBV5-5, with 9 bases aligning to TRBD1. V shed 3 bases and J 1 base; nucleotides not matched to a gene: 1. Germline CDR1 is SGHKS and CDR2 is YYEKEE (reference sequence). The CDR3 covers 14 residues. This CDR3 reads CASSWGQGQETQYF. The CDR3 nucleotides read TGTGCCAGCAGCTGGGGACAGGGCCAAGAGACCCAGTACTTC.

This clonotype was detected ten times or more. The chain recombines TRBV20-1 with TRBJ2-1; no firm D call. Germline V gene lookup returns CDR1 DFQATT and CDR2 SNEGSKA (reference sequence). The V and J ends lost 3 bases and 1 base respectively, with 7 bases between them. The CDR3 is 13 residues long. CDR3 in amino acids: CSASTRSYNEQFF. The CDR3 bases are TGCAGTGCTAGTACCCGATCCTACAATGAGCAGTTCTTC.

This clonotype was seen at least ten times. The chain has TRBV2 and TRBJ1-5, with D possibly matching TRBD1 (5 bases). CDR1 and CDR2 (germline): SNHLY, FYNNEI. This CDR3 contains 16 residues. V gave up 7 bases and J gave up 5 bases, with 21 bases separating them. CDR3 amino acids: CASTLARGRHDQPQHF. In DNA, the CDR3 is TGTGCCAGCACCCTAGCCCGGGGACGCCACGATCAGCCCCAGCATTTT.